The T cell receptor (beta chain) under discussion was sequenced for a study of OX40 agonist ivuxolimab in advanced cancers. Study in general: Hepatocellular carcinoma, melanoma, renal cell or head and neck cancer occurred in dose-escalation patients. Prior anti-PD-1, anti-PD-L1 or anti-CTLA-4 therapy did not bar entry, and 40% had some. Overall study results and limits: CD4+ T cells averaged fewer expanded clones than CD8+ T cells.

CDR3 size: 14 residues. V was trimmed by 0 bases and J by 5 bases, leaving 8 bases between them. Germline CDR1 MRHNA, CDR2 SNTAGT. Generated by immunoSEQ multiplex PCR, the TCRdb table keeps only in-frame clones and is missing some. The table has about 49,000 clones, around 85% seen once; the top ten hold approximately 20%. Details on this clone: No antigen is known for it.

Systemic immunosuppression or autoimmune disease history was grounds to exclude patients. The clonotype comes from an adult with an advanced solid tumor such as melanoma, head and neck, liver or kidney cancer. Material: CD4+ or CD8+ T cells sorted from blood, obtained in a trial of the OX40 agonist ivuxolimab. The gene calls are TRBV6-4 and TRBJ2-1; D unresolved. The CDR3 nucleotides are TGTGCCAGCAGTGACTCGAGCGACCACAATGAGCAGTTCTTC. Translating it yields CASSDSSDHNEQFF.